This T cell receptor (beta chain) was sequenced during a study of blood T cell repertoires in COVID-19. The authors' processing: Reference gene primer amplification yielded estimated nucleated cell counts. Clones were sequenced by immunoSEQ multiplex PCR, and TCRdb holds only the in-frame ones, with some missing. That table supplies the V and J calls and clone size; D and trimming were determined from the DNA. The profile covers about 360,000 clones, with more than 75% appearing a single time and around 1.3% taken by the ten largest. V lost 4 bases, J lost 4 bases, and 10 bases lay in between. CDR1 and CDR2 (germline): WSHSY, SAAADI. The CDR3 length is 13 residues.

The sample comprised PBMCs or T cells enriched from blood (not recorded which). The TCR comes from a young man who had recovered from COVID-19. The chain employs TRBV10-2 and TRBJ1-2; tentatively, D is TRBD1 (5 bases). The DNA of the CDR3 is TGCGCCAGCAGTGGGGGGGACCCCTATGGCTACACCTTC. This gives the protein CASSGGDPYGYTF.